These 5 T cell receptor beta chains share one sample of origin, sequenced in a study of T cell responses to AZD1222 COVID-19 vaccine. This table comes from immunoSEQ multiplex PCR, and its TCRdb copy is limited to in-frame clones, with some not included. The profile shows over 100,000 clones, around 84% of them singletons. Sample: peripheral blood, taken on day 0 of AZD1222 vaccination. The origin of the receptors is an adult in good health.

This chain uses TRBV4-1 with TRBJ2-7, with 12 bases fitting TRBD2. After removal of 1 base from V and 6 bases from J, the junction contained 4 bases not matched to a gene. This CDR3 region has 15 residues. CDR1 is MGHRA and CDR2 is YSYEKL in the germline V gene. The CDR3 reads CASSQGASGGGEQYF. The CDR3 DNA reads as TGCGCCAGCAGCCAAGGGGCTAGCGGGGGGGGCGAGCAGTACTTC.

The chain is built from TRBV2 and TRBJ2-3, with 7 bases aligning to TRBD1. Germline CDR1 SNHLY, CDR2 FYNNEI. The V segment lost 5 bases and the J segment 6 bases; nucleotides outside the gene matches: 11. There are 15 residues in the CDR3. CDR3: CASSPQGLDTDTQYF. DNA of the CDR3: TGTGCCAGCAGTCCACAGGGGTTGGACACGGATACGCAGTATTTT. Full variable domain (remainder filled in from reference TRBV2 and TRBJ2-3): EPEVTQTPSHQVTQMGQEVILRCVPISNHLYFYWYRQILGQKVEFLVSFYNNEISEKSEIFDDQFSVERPDGSNFTLKIRSTKLEDSAMYFCASSPQGLDTDTQYFGPGTRLTVL.

The chain uses TRBV6-1 and TRBJ1-3, with D uncertain. Germline values: CDR1 MNHNS, CDR2 SASEGT. The CDR3 runs 14 residues. With 1 base removed from V and 0 bases from J, the gap between germline ends came to 4 bases. The DNA for the CDR3 is TGTGCCAGCAGTGAAGAAGTCTCTGGAAACACCATATATTTT. It translates to CASSEEVSGNTIYF.

The V gene is TRBV5-1, the J gene TRBJ1-2, with a tentative D call TRBD1 (6 bases). V lost 8 bases and J 2 bases, leaving 16 bases between the germline ends. Germline V lookup: CDR1 SGHRS, CDR2 YFSETQ. CDR3 size: 14 residues. The CDR3, as DNA: TGCGCCAGTTCTCGGGGGCAGGGGAACTATGGCTACACCTTC. Protein: CASSRGQGNYGYTF. Full variable domain (remainder filled in from reference TRBV5-1 and TRBJ1-2): KAGVTQTPRYLIKTRGQQVTLSCSPISGHRSVSWYQQTPGQGLQFLFEYFSETQRNKGNFPGRFSGRQFSNSRSEMNVSTLELGDSALYLCASSRGQGNYGYTFGSGTRLTVV.

This chain uses TRBV12-3 or TRBV12-4 with TRBJ2-7; D is uncertain. The V end was cut by 3 bases, the J end by 3 bases, with 9 bases between. The CDR3 is 13 residues long. CDR3 in amino acids: CASSFRTYYEQYF. The DNA for the CDR3 is TGTGCCAGCAGTTTTCGGACCTACTACGAGCAGTACTTC.